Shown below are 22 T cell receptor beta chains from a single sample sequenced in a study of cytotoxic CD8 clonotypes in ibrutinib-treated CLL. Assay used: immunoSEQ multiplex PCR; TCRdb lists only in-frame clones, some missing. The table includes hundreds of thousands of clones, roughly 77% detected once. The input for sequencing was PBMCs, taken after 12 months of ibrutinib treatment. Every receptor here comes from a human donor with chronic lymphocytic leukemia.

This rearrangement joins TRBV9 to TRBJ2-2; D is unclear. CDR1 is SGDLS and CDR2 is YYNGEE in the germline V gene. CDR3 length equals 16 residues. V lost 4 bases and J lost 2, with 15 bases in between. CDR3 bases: TGTGCCAGCAGCCCCCGGCCGGGCCCAAACACCGGGGAGCTGTTTTTT. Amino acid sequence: CASSPRPGPNTGELFF.

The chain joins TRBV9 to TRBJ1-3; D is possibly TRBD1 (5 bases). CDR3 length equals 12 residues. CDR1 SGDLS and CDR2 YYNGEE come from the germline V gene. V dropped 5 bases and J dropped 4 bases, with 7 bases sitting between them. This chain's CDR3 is CASRGPGNTIYF. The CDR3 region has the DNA TGTGCCAGCAGGGGACCCGGAAACACCATATATTTT.

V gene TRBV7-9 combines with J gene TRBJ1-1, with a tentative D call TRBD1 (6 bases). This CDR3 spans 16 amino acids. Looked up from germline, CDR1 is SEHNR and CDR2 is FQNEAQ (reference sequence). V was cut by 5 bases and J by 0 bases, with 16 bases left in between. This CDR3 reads CASSRPGTLMNTEAFF. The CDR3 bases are TGTGCCAGCAGCCGTCCCGGGACACTTATGAACACTGAAGCTTTCTTT.

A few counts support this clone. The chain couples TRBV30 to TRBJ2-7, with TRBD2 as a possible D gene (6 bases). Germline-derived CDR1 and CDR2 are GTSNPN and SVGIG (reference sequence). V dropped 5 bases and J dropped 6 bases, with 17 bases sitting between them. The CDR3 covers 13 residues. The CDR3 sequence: CAWVGPGGLEQYF. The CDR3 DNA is TGTGCCTGGGTTGGGCCCGGGGGTCTCGAGCAGTACTTC. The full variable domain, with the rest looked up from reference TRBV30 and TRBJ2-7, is SQTIHQWPATLVQPVGSPLSLECTVEGTSNPNLYWYRQAAGRGLQLLFYSVGIGQISSEVPQNLSASRPQDRQFILSSKKLLLSDSGFYLCAWVGPGGLEQYFGPGTRLTVT.

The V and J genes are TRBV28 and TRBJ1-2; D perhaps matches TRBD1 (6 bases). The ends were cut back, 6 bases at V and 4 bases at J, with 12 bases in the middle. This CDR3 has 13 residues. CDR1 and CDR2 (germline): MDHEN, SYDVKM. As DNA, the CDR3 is TGTGCCAGCAGGCCTGGGGGGGCCTATGGCTACACCTTC. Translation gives CASRPGGAYGYTF.

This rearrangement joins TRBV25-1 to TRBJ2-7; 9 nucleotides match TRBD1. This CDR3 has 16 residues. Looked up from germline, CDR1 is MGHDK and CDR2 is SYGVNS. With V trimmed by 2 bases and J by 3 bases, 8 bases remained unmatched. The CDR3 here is CASSEDGQGFGYEQYF. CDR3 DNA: TGTGCCAGCAGTGAAGATGGACAGGGGTTTGGCTACGAGCAGTACTTC.

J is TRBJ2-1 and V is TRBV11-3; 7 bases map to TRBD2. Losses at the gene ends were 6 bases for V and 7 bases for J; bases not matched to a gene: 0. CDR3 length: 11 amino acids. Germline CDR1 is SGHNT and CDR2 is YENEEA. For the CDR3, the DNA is TGTGCCAGCAGGGGGGGGAATGAGCAGTTCTTC. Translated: CASRGGNEQFF.

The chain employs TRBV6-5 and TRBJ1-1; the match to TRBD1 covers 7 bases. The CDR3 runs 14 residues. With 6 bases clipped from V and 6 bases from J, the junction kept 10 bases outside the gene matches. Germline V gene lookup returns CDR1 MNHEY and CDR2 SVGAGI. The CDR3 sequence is CASSPRDSGAEAFF. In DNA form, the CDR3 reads TGTGCCAGCAGCCCCCGGGACAGCGGAGCTGAAGCTTTCTTT.

The CDR3 sequence: CASSQVGTSGNEQFF. For the CDR3, the DNA is TGTGCCAGCAGCCAGGTCGGGACTAGCGGGAATGAGCAGTTCTTC. The chain joins TRBV4-2 to TRBJ2-1; 12 bases are shared with TRBD2. This CDR3 contains 15 residues. Losses at the gene ends were 3 bases for V and 7 bases for J; bases not matched to a gene: 4. The germline V gene has CDR1 LGHNA and CDR2 YNFKEQ.

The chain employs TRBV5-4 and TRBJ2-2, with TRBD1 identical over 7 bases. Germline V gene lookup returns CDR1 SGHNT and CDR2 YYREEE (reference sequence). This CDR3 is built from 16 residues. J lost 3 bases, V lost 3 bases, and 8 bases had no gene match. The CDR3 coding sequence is TGTGCCAGCAGCTCCACAGGGGAATATTACACCGGGGAGCTGTTTTTT. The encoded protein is CASSSTGEYYTGELFF.

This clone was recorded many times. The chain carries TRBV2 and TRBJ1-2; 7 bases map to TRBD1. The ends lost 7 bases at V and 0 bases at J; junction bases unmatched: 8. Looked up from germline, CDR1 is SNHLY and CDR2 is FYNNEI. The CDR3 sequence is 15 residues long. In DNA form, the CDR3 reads TGTGCCAGCAAACTAGGACAGGCTGCTAACTATGGCTACACCTTC. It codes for CASKLGQAANYGYTF.

In DNA form, the CDR3 reads TGCGCCAGCACCCTGAGCGCCTCCTATAATTCACCCCTCCACTTT. It translates to CASTLSASYNSPLHF. The chain has TRBV10-2 and TRBJ1-6, with D unresolved. The CDR3 runs to 15 residues. Germline values: CDR1 WSHSY, CDR2 SAAADI. The germline V and J ends were trimmed by 7 bases and 0 bases, with 10 bases remaining between them.

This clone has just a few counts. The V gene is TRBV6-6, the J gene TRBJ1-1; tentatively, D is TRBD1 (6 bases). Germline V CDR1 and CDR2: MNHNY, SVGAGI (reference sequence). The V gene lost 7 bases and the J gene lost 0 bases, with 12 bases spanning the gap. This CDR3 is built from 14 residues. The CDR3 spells CASIQGLMNTEAFF. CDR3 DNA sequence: TGTGCCAGCATCCAGGGGCTAATGAACACTGAAGCTTTCTTT.

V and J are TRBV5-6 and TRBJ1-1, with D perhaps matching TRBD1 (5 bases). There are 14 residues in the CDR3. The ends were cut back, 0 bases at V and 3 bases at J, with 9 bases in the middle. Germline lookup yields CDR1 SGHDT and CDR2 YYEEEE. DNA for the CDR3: TGTGCCAGCAGCTTGGTTGCAGGGTACACTGAAGCTTTCTTT. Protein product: CASSLVAGYTEAFF.

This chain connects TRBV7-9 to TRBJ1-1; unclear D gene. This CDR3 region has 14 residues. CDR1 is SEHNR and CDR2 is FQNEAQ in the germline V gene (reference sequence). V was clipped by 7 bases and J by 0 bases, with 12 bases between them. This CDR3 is CASNSKALNTEAFF. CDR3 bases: TGTGCCAGCAACTCCAAGGCCTTGAACACTGAAGCTTTCTTT.

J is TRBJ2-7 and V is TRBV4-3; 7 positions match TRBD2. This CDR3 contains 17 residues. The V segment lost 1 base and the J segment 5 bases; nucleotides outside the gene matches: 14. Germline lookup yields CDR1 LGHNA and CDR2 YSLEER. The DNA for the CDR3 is TGCGCCAGCAGCCAAGGCCCTAGCGGTACGACCAAGCACGAGCAGTACTTC. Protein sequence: CASSQGPSGTTKHEQYF.

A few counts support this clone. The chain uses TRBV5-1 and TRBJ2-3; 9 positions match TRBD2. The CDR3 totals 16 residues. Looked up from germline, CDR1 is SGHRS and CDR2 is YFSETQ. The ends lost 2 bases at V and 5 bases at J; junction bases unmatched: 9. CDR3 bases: TGCGCCAGCAGCTTTATCCTAGCGGGAAGGGGAGATACGCAGTATTTT. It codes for CASSFILAGRGDTQYF.

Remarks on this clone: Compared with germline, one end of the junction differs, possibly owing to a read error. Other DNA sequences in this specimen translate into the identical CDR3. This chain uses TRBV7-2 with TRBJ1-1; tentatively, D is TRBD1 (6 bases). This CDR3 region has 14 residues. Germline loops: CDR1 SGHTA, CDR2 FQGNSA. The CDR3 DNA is TGTGCCAGTAGCTTTACAGGGTCTTACACTGAAGCTTTCTTT. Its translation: CASSFTGSYTEAFF.

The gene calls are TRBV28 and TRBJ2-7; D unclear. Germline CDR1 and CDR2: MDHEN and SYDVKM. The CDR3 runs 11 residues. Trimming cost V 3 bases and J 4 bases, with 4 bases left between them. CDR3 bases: TGTGCCAGCAGTTTCCGGTACGAGCAGTACTTC. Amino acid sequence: CASSFRYEQYF.

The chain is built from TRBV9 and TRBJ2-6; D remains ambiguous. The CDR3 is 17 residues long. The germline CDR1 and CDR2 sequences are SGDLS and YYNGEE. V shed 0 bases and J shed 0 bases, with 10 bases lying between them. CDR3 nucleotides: TGTGCCAGCAGCGTAGAGAGGATCATCTCTGGGGCCAACGTCCTGACTTTC. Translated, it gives CASSVERIISGANVLTF.

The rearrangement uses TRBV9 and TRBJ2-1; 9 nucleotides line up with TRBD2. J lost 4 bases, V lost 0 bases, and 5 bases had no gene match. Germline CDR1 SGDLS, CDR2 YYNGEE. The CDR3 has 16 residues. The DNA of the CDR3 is TGTGCCAGCAGCGTAGCCGGGACTAGCTTATACAATGAGCAGTTCTTC. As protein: CASSVAGTSLYNEQFF.

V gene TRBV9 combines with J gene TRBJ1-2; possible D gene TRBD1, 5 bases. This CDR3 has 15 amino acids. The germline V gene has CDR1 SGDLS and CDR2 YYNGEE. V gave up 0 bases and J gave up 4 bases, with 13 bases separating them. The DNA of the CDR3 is TGTGCCAGCAGCGTAGGCCGGGGCCAGACCTATGGCTACACCTTC. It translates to CASSVGRGQTYGYTF.